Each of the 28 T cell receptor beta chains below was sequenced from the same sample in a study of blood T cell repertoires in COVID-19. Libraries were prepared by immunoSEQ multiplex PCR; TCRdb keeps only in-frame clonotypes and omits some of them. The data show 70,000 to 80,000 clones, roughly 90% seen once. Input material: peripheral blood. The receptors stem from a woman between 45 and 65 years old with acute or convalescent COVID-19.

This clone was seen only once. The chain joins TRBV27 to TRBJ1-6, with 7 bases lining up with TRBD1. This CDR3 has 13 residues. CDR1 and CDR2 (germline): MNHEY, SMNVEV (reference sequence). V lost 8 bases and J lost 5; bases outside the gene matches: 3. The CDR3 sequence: CASRDRNNSPLHF. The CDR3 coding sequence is TGTGCCAGCCGGGACAGAAATAATTCACCCCTCCACTTT.

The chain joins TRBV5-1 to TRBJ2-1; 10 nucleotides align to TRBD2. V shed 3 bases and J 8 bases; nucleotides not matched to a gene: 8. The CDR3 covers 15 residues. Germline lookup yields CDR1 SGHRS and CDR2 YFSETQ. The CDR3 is CASSWGLATLDEQFF. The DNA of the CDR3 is TGCGCCAGCAGCTGGGGACTAGCGACCCTGGATGAGCAGTTCTTC.

CDR3 amino acids: CASRVAGKETQYF. DNA of the CDR3: TGTGCCAGCAGAGTGGCAGGGAAAGAGACCCAGTACTTC. The gene calls are TRBV5-5 and TRBJ2-5, with TRBD1 as a possible D gene (5 bases). The germline gives CDR1 SGHKS, CDR2 YYEKEE (reference sequence). There are 13 residues in the CDR3. V was clipped by 5 bases and J by 3 bases, with 11 bases between them.

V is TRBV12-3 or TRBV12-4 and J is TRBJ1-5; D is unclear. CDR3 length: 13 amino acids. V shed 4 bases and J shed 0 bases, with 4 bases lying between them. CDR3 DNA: TGTGCCAGCAGTTACAGTAGCAATCAGCCCCAGCATTTT. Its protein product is CASSYSSNQPQHF.

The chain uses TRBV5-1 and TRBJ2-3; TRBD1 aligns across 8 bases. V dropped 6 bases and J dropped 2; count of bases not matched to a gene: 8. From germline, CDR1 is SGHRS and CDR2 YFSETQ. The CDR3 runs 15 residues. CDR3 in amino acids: CASNPTGDLTDTQYF. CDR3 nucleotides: TGCGCCAGCAACCCGACAGGGGACCTCACAGATACGCAGTATTTT.

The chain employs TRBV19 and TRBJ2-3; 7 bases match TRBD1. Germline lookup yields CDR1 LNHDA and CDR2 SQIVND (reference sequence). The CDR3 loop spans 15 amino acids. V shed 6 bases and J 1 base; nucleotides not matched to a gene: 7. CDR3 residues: CASSFDGQGTDTQYF. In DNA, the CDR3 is TGTGCCAGTAGCTTTGATGGACAGGGCACAGATACGCAGTATTTT.

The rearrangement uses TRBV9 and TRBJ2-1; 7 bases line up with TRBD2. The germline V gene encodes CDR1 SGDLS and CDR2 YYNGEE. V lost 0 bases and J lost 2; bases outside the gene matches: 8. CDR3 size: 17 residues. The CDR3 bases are TGTGCCAGCAGCGTAGCTTGGGGGGGAGCCCCCTACAATGAGCAGTTCTTC. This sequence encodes CASSVAWGGAPYNEQFF.

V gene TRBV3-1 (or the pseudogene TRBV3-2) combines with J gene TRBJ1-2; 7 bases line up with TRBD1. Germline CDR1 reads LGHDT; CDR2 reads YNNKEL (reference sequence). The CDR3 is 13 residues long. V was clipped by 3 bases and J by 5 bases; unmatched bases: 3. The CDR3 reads CASSQDRPYGYTF. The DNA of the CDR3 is TGTGCCAGCAGCCAGGACAGGCCGTATGGCTACACCTTC.

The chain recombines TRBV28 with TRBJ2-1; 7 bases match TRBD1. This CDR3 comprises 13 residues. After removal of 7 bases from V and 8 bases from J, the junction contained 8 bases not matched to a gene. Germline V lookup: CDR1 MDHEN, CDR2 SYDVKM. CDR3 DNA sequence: TGTGCCAGCACAGGGACAGTTCTTTATGAGCAGTTCTTC. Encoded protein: CASTGTVLYEQFF.

CDR3: CASRYPTGTNYGYTF. The CDR3 nucleotides are TGTGCCAGCAGATACCCCACGGGGACTAACTATGGCTACACCTTC. V usage is TRBV28 and J usage is TRBJ1-2; D call uncertain. V gave up 6 bases and J gave up 0 bases, with 14 bases separating them. Germline assignment: CDR1 MDHEN and CDR2 SYDVKM. The CDR3 has 15 residues.

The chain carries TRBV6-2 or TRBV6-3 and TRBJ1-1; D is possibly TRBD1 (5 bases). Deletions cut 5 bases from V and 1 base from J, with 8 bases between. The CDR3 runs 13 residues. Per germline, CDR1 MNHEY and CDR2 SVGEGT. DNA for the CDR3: TGTGCCAGCAGTCCCACAGGGAACACTGAAGCTTTCTTT. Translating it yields CASSPTGNTEAFF.

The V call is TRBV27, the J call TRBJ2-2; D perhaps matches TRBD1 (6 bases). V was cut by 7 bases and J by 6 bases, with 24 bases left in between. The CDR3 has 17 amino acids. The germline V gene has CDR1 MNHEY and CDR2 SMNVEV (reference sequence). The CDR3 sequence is CASTRGAGAGFSGELFF. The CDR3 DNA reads TGTGCCAGCACCAGGGGTGCAGGGGCGGGTTTTTCCGGGGAGCTGTTTTTT.

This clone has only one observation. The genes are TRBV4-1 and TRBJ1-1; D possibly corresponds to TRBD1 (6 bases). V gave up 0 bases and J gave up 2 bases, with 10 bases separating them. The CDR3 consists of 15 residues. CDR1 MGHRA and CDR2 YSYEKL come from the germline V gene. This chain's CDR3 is CASSQDQGRNTEAFF. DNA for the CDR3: TGCGCCAGCAGCCAAGACCAGGGGCGTAACACTGAAGCTTTCTTT.

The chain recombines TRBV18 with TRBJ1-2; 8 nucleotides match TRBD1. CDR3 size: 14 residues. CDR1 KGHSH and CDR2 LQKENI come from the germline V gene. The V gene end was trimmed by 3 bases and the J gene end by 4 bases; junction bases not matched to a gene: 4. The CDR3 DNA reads TGTGCCAGCTCACCTCGACAGGGGAGCTATGGCTACACCTTC. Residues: CASSPRQGSYGYTF.

The CDR3 spells CASRVSAGELFF. For the CDR3, the DNA is TGTGCCAGCAGAGTCTCGGCCGGGGAGCTGTTTTTT. V and J are TRBV12-3 or TRBV12-4 and TRBJ2-2, with unresolved D. The V and J ends lost 6 bases and 6 bases respectively, with 8 bases between them. The CDR3 runs 12 residues.

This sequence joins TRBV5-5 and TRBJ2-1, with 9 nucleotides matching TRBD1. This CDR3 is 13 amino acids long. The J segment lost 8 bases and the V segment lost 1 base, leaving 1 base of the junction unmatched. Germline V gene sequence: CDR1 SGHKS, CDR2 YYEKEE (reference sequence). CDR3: CASSLRQGDEQFF. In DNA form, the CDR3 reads TGTGCCAGCAGCTTGCGACAGGGGGATGAGCAGTTCTTC.

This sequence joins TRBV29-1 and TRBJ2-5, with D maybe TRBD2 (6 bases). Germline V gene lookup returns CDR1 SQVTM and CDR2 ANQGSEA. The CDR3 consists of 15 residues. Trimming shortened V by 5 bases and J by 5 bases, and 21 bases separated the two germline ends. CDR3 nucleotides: TGCAGCGTTACTCCGTTAGGAAGCCGGGGGGAGACCCAGTACTTC. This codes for CSVTPLGSRGETQYF. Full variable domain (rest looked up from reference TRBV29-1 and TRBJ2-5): SAVISQKPSRDICQRGTSLTIQCQVDSQVTMMFWYRQQPGQSLTLIATANQGSEATYESGFVIDKFPISRPNLTFSTLTVSNMSPEDSSIYLCSVTPLGSRGETQYFGPGTRLLVL.

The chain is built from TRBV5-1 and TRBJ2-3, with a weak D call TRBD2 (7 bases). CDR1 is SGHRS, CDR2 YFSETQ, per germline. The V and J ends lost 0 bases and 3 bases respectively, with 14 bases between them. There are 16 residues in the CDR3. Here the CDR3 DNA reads TGCGCCAGCAGCTTGGGGACCCGGGGGGCAACAGATACGCAGTATTTT. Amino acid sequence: CASSLGTRGATDTQYF. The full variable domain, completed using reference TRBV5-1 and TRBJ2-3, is KAGVTQTPRYLIKTRGQQVTLSCSPISGHRSVSWYQQTPGQGLQFLFEYFSETQRNKGNFPGRFSGRQFSNSRSEMNVSTLELGDSALYLCASSLGTRGATDTQYFGPGTRLTVL.

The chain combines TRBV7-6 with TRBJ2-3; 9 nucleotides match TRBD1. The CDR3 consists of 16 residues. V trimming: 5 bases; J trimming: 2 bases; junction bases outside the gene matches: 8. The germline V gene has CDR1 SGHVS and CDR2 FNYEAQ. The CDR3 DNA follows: TGTGCCAGCAGCAGAGGGACAGGGTCCTTCACAGATACGCAGTATTTT. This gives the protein CASSRGTGSFTDTQYF.

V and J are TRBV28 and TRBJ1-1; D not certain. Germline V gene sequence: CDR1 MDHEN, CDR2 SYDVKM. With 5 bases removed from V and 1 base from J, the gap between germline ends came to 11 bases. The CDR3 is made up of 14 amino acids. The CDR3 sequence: CASSPPPGNTEAFF. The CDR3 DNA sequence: TGTGCCAGCAGTCCACCGCCAGGGAACACTGAAGCTTTCTTT.

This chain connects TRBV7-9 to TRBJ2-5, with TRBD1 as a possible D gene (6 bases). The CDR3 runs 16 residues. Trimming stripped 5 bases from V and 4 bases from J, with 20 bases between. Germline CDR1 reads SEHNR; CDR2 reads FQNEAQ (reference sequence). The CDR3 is CASSQPQGFFGETQYF. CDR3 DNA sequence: TGTGCCAGCAGCCAACCACAGGGATTTTTTGGAGAGACCCAGTACTTC.

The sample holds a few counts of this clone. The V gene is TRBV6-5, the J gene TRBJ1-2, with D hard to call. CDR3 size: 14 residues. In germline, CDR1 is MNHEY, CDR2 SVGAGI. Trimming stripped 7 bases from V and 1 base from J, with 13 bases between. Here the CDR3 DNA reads TGTGCCAGCAACCAACTGGGCCTTAACTATGGCTACACCTTC. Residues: CASNQLGLNYGYTF.

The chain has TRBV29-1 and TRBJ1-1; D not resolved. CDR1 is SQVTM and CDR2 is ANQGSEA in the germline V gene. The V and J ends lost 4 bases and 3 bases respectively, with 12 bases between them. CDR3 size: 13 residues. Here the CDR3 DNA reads TGCAGCGTTGGAGACACAGCCTACACTGAAGCTTTCTTT. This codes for CSVGDTAYTEAFF.

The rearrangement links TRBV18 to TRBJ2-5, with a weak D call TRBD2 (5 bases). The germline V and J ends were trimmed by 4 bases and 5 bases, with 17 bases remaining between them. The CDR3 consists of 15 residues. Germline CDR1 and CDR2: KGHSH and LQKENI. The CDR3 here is CASSQDGLRVETQYF. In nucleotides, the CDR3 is TGTGCCAGCTCACAAGACGGACTTCGGGTTGAGACCCAGTACTTC.

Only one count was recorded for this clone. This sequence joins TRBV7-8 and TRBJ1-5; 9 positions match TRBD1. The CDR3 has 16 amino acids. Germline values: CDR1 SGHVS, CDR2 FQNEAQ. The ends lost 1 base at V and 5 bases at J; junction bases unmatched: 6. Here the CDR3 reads CASSLEGQGMHQPQHF. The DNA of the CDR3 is TGTGCCAGCAGCTTAGAAGGACAGGGGATGCATCAGCCCCAGCATTTT.

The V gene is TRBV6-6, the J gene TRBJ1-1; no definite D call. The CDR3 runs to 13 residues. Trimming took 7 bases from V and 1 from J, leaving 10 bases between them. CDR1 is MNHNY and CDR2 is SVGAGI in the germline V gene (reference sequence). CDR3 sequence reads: CASILDKNTEAFF. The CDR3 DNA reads TGTGCCAGCATCCTCGACAAGAACACTGAAGCTTTCTTT.

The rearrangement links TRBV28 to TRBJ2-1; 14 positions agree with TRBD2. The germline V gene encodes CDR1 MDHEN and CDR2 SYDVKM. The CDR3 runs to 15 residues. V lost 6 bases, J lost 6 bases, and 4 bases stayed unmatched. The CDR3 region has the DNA TGTGCCAGCAGGGAGACTAGCGGGAGGGGCAATGAGCAGTTCTTC. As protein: CASRETSGRGNEQFF.

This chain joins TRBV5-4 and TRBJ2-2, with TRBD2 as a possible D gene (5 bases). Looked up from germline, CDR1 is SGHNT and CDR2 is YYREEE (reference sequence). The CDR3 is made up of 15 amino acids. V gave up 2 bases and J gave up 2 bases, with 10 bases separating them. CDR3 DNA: TGTGCCAGCAGCTTTACAGCGGTAAACACCGGGGAGCTGTTTTTT. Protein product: CASSFTAVNTGELFF.